A selection of T cell receptor beta chains follows, all from one sample in a study of human T cells and chemical hapten exposure. TCRdb processed the RACE reads anew with MiXCR; each CDR3 protein has one entry. The table has roughly 190,000 distinct CDR3 sequences, approximately 20% seen once. The input for sequencing was whole blood, taken in connection with sensitization to the hapten diphenylcyclopropenone (DPC). Receptors were obtained from a woman between 45 and 65 years old with alopecia areata. Some clones in this sample may be carry-over from other donors' samples. Each CDR3 is given with its conserved first and last residue. Each record gives: clone size, D gene, J gene, V gene, CDR3 DNA, CDR3 protein. The D gene is left open where the match is weak. Where a row states a size, it is once, few, many or the class of an expanded clone; other rows omit it.

>few|NA|TRBJ2-6|TRBV5-1
TGCGCCAGCAGACTCATAGGGTCAGGGGCCAACGTCCTGACTTTC
CASRLIGSGANVLTF
>NA|NA|TRBJ2-7|TRBV7-8
TGTGCCAGCAGCTCCACGGGGCTCGAGCAGTACTTC
CASSSTGLEQYF
>NA|TRBD1|TRBJ2-1|TRBV29-1
TGCAGCGTTGACAGGGGGCTTGAGCAGTTCTTC
CSVDRGLEQFF
>NA|TRBD2|TRBJ2-5|TRBV7-9
TGTGCCAGCAGCTCAGGACTAGCGGGAACAGAGACCCAGTACTTC
CASSSGLAGTETQYF
>once|NA|TRBJ2-4|TRBV6-1
TGTGCCAGCAGTCACCGAGAAAACATTCAGTACTTC
CASSHRENIQYF
>few|NA|TRBJ1-6|TRBV20-1
TGCAGTGCTAGAGATCAGGGCGCGGGTTCACCCCTCCACTTT
CSARDQGAGSPLHF
>few|NA|TRBJ2-1|TRBV14
TGTGCCAGCAGCCAAGGGTCGGAGAATGAGCAGTTCTTC
CASSQGSENEQFF
>NA|TRBD1|TRBJ2-2|TRBV3-1
TGTGCCAGCAGCCGACAGGACAGGGCCGGGGAGCTGTTTTTT
CASSRQDRAGELFF
>NA|TRBD2|TRBJ2-1|TRBV3-1
TGTGCCAGCAGCCAAGTTGGTGGCGGGAGGGGGAAGTTCTTC
CASSQVGGGRGKFF
>NA|TRBD1|TRBJ2-7|TRBV29-1
TGCAGCGTTGAGGGGACAGCCAACCCTCGCTACGAGCAGTACTTC
CSVEGTANPRYEQYF
>few|TRBD1|TRBJ1-5|TRBV20-1
TGCAGTGCTCGGACAGGAAGTAGCAATCAGCCCCAGCATTTT
CSARTGSSNQPQHF
>many|NA|TRBJ2-1|TRBV29-1
TGCAGCGTTGAATTGGATGAGCAGTTCTTC
CSVELDEQFF
>NA|TRBD2|TRBJ2-2|TRBV5-1
TGCGCCAGCAGCTTGGGACTAGCGGCTACCGGGGAGCTGTTTTTT
CASSLGLAATGELFF
>many|NA|TRBJ1-1|TRBV29-1
TGCAGCGTTCTCTACACTGAAGCTTTCTTT
CSVLYTEAFF
>few|TRBD1|TRBJ1-5|TRBV3-1
TGTGCCAGCAGCGACCGGGACAGGGGGCGAGGCAATCAGCCCCAGCATTTT
CASSDRDRGRGNQPQHF
>few|NA|TRBJ2-2|TRBV24-1
TGTGCCACCAGAGGACAGATGAACACCGGGGAGCTGTTTTTT
CATRGQMNTGELFF
>NA|NA|TRBJ1-3|TRBV5-1
TGCGCCAGCAGCGACGACAGGACTTCTGGAAACACCATATATTTT
CASSDDRTSGNTIYF
>NA|NA|TRBJ1-3|TRBV5-1
TGCGCCAGCAGCTTATCCGACAGGAGCTCTGGAAACACCATATATTTT
CASSLSDRSSGNTIYF
>NA|TRBD1|TRBJ2-3|TRBV5-1
TGCGCCAGCAGCTTGGACGGGACAGCCTCAGATACGCAGTATTTT
CASSLDGTASDTQYF
>few|NA|TRBJ1-1|TRBV3-1
TGTGCCAGCAGCCAAGTTGAGGGGAACACTGAAGCTTTCTTT
CASSQVEGNTEAFF
>NA|NA|TRBJ2-7|TRBV28
TGTGCCAGCAGTTTCTTTAGACGGGACTCCGAGCAGTACTTC
CASSFFRRDSEQYF
>NA|NA|TRBJ2-5|TRBV6-6
TGTGCCAGCAGTCTCATGGGGAAACTGAAGACCCAGTACTTC
CASSLMGKLKTQYF
>NA|NA|TRBJ2-7|TRBV20-1
TGCAGTGCTAGGGCTAGGACCCTCTACGAGCAGTACTTC
CSARARTLYEQYF
>NA|TRBD2|TRBJ2-3|TRBV20-1
TGCAGTGCGGCGGGAGGGGGCACAGATACGCAGTATTTT
CSAAGGGTDTQYF